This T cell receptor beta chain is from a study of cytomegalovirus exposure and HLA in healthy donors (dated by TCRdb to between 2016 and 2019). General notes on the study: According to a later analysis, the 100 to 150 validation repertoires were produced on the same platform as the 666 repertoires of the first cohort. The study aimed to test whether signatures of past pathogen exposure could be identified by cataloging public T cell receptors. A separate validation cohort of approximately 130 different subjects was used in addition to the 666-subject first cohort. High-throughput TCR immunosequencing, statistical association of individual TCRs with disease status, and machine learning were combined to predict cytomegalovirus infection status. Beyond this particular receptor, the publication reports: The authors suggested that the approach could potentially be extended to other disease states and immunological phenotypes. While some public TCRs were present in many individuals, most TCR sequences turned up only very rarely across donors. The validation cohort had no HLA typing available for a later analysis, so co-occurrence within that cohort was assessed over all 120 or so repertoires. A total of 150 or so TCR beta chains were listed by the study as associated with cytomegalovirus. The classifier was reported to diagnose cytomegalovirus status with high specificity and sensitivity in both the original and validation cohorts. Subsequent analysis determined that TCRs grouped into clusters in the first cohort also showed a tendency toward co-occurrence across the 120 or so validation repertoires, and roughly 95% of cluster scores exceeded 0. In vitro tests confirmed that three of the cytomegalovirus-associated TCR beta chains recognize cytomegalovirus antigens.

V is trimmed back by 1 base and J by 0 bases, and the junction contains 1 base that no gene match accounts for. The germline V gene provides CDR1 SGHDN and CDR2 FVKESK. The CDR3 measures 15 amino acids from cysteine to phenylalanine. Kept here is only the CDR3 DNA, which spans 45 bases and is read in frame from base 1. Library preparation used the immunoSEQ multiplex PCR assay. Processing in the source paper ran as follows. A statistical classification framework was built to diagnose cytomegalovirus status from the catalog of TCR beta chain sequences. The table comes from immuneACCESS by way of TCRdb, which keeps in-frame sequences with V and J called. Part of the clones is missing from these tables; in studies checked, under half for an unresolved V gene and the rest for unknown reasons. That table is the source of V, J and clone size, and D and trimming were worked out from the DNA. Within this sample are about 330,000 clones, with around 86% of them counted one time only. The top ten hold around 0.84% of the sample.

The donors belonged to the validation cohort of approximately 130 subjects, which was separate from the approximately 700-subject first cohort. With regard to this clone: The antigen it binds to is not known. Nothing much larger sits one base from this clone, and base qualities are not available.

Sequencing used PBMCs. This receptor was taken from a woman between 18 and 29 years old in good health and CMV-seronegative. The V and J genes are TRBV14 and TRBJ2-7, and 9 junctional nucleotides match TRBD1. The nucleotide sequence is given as TGTGCCAGCAGCCAAGTGGGACAGGGCTCCTACGAGCAGTACTTC. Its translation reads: CASSQVGQGSYEQYF.